The next 30 T cell receptor beta chains were all read from a single sample in a study of cytomegalovirus exposure and HLA in healthy donors. The PCR contained 60 Vbeta and 13 Jbeta primers. Method: immunoSEQ multiplex PCR; TCRdb's copy keeps in-frame clones and lacks some. The sample comprises about 82,000 clones, roughly 74% of which are singletons, and 6% to 8% rests with the top ten. Sequencing input: PBMCs. Source of these receptors: a woman between 50 and 59 years old in good health and CMV-seropositive.

This sequence joins TRBV7-8 and TRBJ2-5; D possibly corresponds to TRBD2 (6 bases). Per germline, CDR1 SGHVS and CDR2 FQNEAQ. CDR3 length: 17 amino acids. Trimming stripped 5 bases from V and 3 bases from J, with 22 bases between. CDR3 protein: CASSPRRDDQRKETQYF. The CDR3, as DNA: TGTGCCAGCAGCCCAAGGCGGGATGATCAGCGAAAAGAGACCCAGTACTTC.

A note on this clone: An end of the junction does not agree with germline; a read error may underlie this. This specimen includes other DNA sequences encoding the same CDR3. The chain combines TRBV7-9 with TRBJ1-5; 11 bases map to TRBD1. The CDR3 totals 16 residues. Germline V gene sequence: CDR1 SEHNR, CDR2 FQNEAQ (reference sequence). The DNA for the CDR3 is TGTGCCAGCAGCTTAGTTGGGACAGGGGGAAATCAGCCTCAGCATTTT. It yields the protein CASSLVGTGGNQPQHF.

The gene calls are TRBV15 and TRBJ2-7; TRBD2 is a possible D gene (5 bases). The CDR3 is made up of 14 amino acids. The V end was cut by 2 bases, the J end by 0 bases, with 8 bases between. Germline assignment: CDR1 LNHNV and CDR2 YYDKDF (reference sequence). The CDR3 spells CATSRSRDSYEQYF. As DNA, the CDR3 is TGTGCCACCAGCAGATCCCGGGACTCCTACGAGCAGTACTTC.

The chain is built from TRBV4-1 and TRBJ2-2, with 10 nucleotides matching TRBD1. The junction had 10 bases not matched to a gene; V was cut back by 5 bases and J by 4 bases. Germline values: CDR1 MGHRA, CDR2 YSYEKL. This CDR3 comprises 17 residues. The CDR3 DNA sequence: TGCGCCAGCAGCGTGGGGACAGGGGTCCCAGTCACCGGGGAGCTGTTTTTT. Its protein product is CASSVGTGVPVTGELFF.

This rearrangement joins TRBV13 to TRBJ1-1; 7 positions match TRBD1. Germline-derived CDR1 and CDR2 are PRHDT and FYEKMQ (reference sequence). CDR3 size: 13 residues. Trimming cost V 7 bases and J 4 bases; bases outside gene matches: 6. CDR3 bases: TGTGCCAGCATATATCCAGGGGGCACTGAAGCTTTCTTT. It is translated as CASIYPGGTEAFF.

This sequence joins TRBV6-1 and TRBJ1-1, with 7 bases fitting TRBD1. V lost 5 bases, J lost 5 bases, and 5 bases stayed unmatched. This CDR3 contains 13 residues. The germline CDR1 and CDR2 sequences are MNHNS and SASEGT. CDR3 region: CASSLRGRTEAFF. As DNA, the CDR3 is TGTGCCAGCAGTCTCAGGGGGAGGACTGAAGCTTTCTTT.

This clone was detected only once. V is TRBV15 and J is TRBJ2-7; weak D call: TRBD2 (6 bases). The germline V and J ends were trimmed by 5 bases and 0 bases, with 14 bases remaining between them. The germline gives CDR1 LNHNV, CDR2 YYDKDF (reference sequence). The CDR3 spans 15 residues. The CDR3: CATSVSSEPSYEQYF. The CDR3 DNA is TGTGCCACCAGCGTGTCTAGCGAGCCCTCCTACGAGCAGTACTTC.

This chain connects TRBV6-6 to TRBJ1-1; D possibly corresponds to TRBD1 (6 bases). Germline V gene sequence: CDR1 MNHNY, CDR2 SVGAGI (reference sequence). Trimming stripped 0 bases from V and 3 bases from J, with 11 bases between. This CDR3 has 15 amino acids. The CDR3 nucleotides are TGTGCCAGCAGTTACTCGATTAGACAGGACACTGAAGCTTTCTTT. It is translated as CASSYSIRQDTEAFF.

The chain has TRBV5-6 and TRBJ2-1, with 15 bases matching TRBD2. The junction had 17 bases not matched to a gene; V was cut back by 7 bases and J by 6 bases. Per the germline V gene, CDR1 is SGHDT and CDR2 is YYEEEE. This CDR3 spans 19 amino acids. The CDR3 loop reads CASDPRTSGRGFLGNEQFF. The CDR3, as DNA: TGTGCCAGCGACCCCCGGACTAGCGGGAGGGGGTTTTTGGGCAATGAGCAGTTCTTC.

V is TRBV4-1 and J is TRBJ1-4; D is ambiguous. This CDR3 is 15 amino acids long. V gave up 5 bases and J gave up 1 base, with 11 bases separating them. Germline V gives CDR1 MGHRA, CDR2 YSYEKL. The CDR3 region is CASSAAVQTNEKLFF. The CDR3, as DNA: TGCGCCAGCAGCGCGGCCGTGCAAACTAATGAAAAACTGTTTTTT.

The chain has TRBV19 and TRBJ2-3; maybe TRBD2 (6 bases). The CDR3 spans 15 residues. Trimming removed 3 bases at V and 5 bases at J, with 15 bases between. Germline lookup yields CDR1 LNHDA and CDR2 SQIVND (reference sequence). The CDR3 DNA reads as TGTGCCAGTAGTATTCGCGGGCCCGGGGGAGATACGCAGTATTTT. Its protein is CASSIRGPGGDTQYF.

In nucleotides, the CDR3 is TGCAGCGTTGTAGGTCAGGGATCCTACGAGCAGTACTTC. Encoded protein: CSVVGQGSYEQYF. The rearrangement uses TRBV29-1 and TRBJ2-7, with a weak D call TRBD1 (5 bases). Germline CDR1 reads SQVTM; CDR2 reads ANQGSEA. V was trimmed by 4 bases and J by 1 base, leaving 11 bases between them. The CDR3 loop spans 13 amino acids.

This sequence joins TRBV6-6 and TRBJ1-1; maybe TRBD1 (6 bases). CDR1 is MNHNY and CDR2 is SVGAGI in the germline V gene (reference sequence). The CDR3 spans 14 residues. Trimming pared 0 bases from V and 6 bases from J, leaving 11 bases between. The CDR3 DNA follows: TGTGCCAGCAGTTACTCGGCAGGGGCAGCTGAAGCTTTCTTT. Translation: CASSYSAGAAEAFF.

The V gene is TRBV5-1, the J gene TRBJ2-7, with D possibly being TRBD1 (5 bases). The CDR3 spans 14 residues. V was cut by 4 bases and J by 5 bases, with 16 bases left in between. Germline V lookup: CDR1 SGHRS, CDR2 YFSETQ. CDR3 loop: CASSPGASVHEQYF. The CDR3, as DNA: TGCGCCAGCAGCCCTGGGGCTTCCGTCCACGAGCAGTACTTC. Full variable domain (missing parts from reference TRBV5-1 and TRBJ2-7): KAGVTQTPRYLIKTRGQQVTLSCSPISGHRSVSWYQQTPGQGLQFLFEYFSETQRNKGNFPGRFSGRQFSNSRSEMNVSTLELGDSALYLCASSPGASVHEQYFGPGTRLTVT.

V usage is TRBV18 and J usage is TRBJ1-1; D may be TRBD1 (5 bases). The CDR3 consists of 13 residues. V was shortened by 2 bases and J by 5 bases, with 9 bases between the two germline ends. Germline CDR1 and CDR2: KGHSH and LQKENI. The CDR3 DNA follows: TGTGCCAGCTCACCAGGCAGGGATACTGAAGCTTTCTTT. Translating it yields CASSPGRDTEAFF.

The chain couples TRBV6-5 to TRBJ1-5, with D perhaps matching TRBD1 (5 bases). The germline V gene encodes CDR1 MNHEY and CDR2 SVGAGI. V was shortened by 2 bases and J by 0 bases, with 8 bases between the two germline ends. The CDR3 has 15 residues. This CDR3 reads CASSYGAYSNQPQHF. The CDR3 nucleotides read TGTGCCAGCAGTTACGGGGCGTATAGCAATCAGCCCCAGCATTTT.

Concerning this clone itself: The junction departs from germline at one end; a sequencing error may be responsible. Other DNA sequences in this sample translate to the same CDR3. The chain is built from TRBV30 and TRBJ2-7; 7 bases match TRBD1. The CDR3 has 15 amino acids. Germline loops: CDR1 GTSNPN, CDR2 SVGIG (reference sequence). In nucleotides, the CDR3 is TGCGCCTGGAGTCCGGTCCACAGGGGCCTCTACGAGCAGTACTTC. Its protein product is CAWSPVHRGLYEQYF.

This clone was picked up a small number of times. The rearrangement joins TRBV6-5 to TRBJ2-7; 9 nucleotides align to TRBD1. There are 15 residues in the CDR3. V shed 5 bases, J shed 3 bases, and the junction held 8 bases outside the gene matches. CDR1 is MNHEY, CDR2 SVGAGI, per germline. CDR3 sequence reads: CASSGGTGPYYEQYF. The DNA for the CDR3 is TGTGCCAGCAGTGGAGGGACAGGGCCCTACTACGAGCAGTACTTC.

The rearrangement links TRBV2 to TRBJ2-7; 10 nucleotides align to TRBD2. This CDR3 region has 15 residues. The V gene end was trimmed by 2 bases and the J gene end by 6 bases; junction bases not matched to a gene: 7. Germline V gene lookup returns CDR1 SNHLY and CDR2 FYNNEI. In nucleotides, the CDR3 is TGTGCCAGCAGTGAATCCACTGGACTAGCGGTCGAGCAGTACTTC. This codes for CASSESTGLAVEQYF. The full variable domain, in which reference TRBV2 and TRBJ2-7 provide the parts outside the CDR3, is EPEVTQTPSHQVTQMGQEVILRCVPISNHLYFYWYRQILGQKVEFLVSFYNNEISEKSEIFDDQFSVERPDGSNFTLKIRSTKLEDSAMYFCASSESTGLAVEQYFGPGTRLTVT.

The chain is built from TRBV7-2 and TRBJ2-7, with 11 bases that match TRBD2. V lost 4 bases to trimming and J lost 0 bases; unmatched junction nucleotides: 2. The germline V gene has CDR1 SGHTA and CDR2 FQGNSA. CDR3 size: 15 residues. As DNA, the CDR3 is TGTGCCAGCAGCTCAACTAGCGGGAGCTCCTACGAGCAGTACTTC. Protein: CASSSTSGSSYEQYF.

This clone was seen repeatedly, ten times or more. The chain joins TRBV29-1 to TRBJ2-1; D possibly corresponds to TRBD2 (6 bases). CDR1 and CDR2 (germline): SQVTM, ANQGSEA. The CDR3 covers 14 residues. V was cut by 6 bases and J by 1 base, with 13 bases left in between. CDR3: CSVRGGDSYNEQFF. The CDR3 coding sequence is TGCAGCGTGCGTGGCGGGGATTCCTACAATGAGCAGTTCTTC.

A few counts support this clone. The chain recombines TRBV2 with TRBJ1-2; TRBD1 might be the D (6 bases). The CDR3 spans 11 residues. Trimming shortened V by 6 bases and J by 8 bases, and 10 bases separated the two germline ends. Germline V CDR1 and CDR2: SNHLY, FYNNEI. The CDR3 DNA reads TGTGCCAGCAGCAGGGGTGGAGGCTACACCTTC. This gives the protein CASSRGGGYTF.

The chain couples TRBV30 to TRBJ2-7, with D possibly being TRBD2 (6 bases). This CDR3 comprises 12 residues. V dropped 4 bases and J dropped 7 bases, with 14 bases sitting between them. Germline V gene sequence: CDR1 GTSNPN, CDR2 SVGIG (reference sequence). Written as DNA, the CDR3 is TGTGCCTGGAATGGGGAGGATGGGGAGCAGTACTTC. Amino acids: CAWNGEDGEQYF. Filled out from reference TRBV30 and TRBJ2-7, the complete variable domain reads SQTIHQWPATLVQPVGSPLSLECTVEGTSNPNLYWYRQAAGRGLQLLFYSVGIGQISSEVPQNLSASRPQDRQFILSSKKLLLSDSGFYLCAWNGEDGEQYFGPGTRLTVT.

The count of this clone is one. This chain connects TRBV9 to TRBJ2-1, with TRBD2 identical over 8 bases. The CDR3 sequence is 16 residues long. Germline V gene lookup returns CDR1 SGDLS and CDR2 YYNGEE. V lost 0 bases to trimming and J lost 8 bases; unmatched junction nucleotides: 10. CDR3 sequence: CASSVDLGREAHEQFF. The CDR3 nucleotides are TGTGCCAGCAGCGTAGATCTAGGGCGGGAGGCCCATGAGCAGTTCTTC.

This rearrangement joins TRBV6-1 to TRBJ1-1, with 8 positions matching TRBD1. The germline gives CDR1 MNHNS, CDR2 SASEGT. There are 14 residues in the CDR3. J was trimmed by 8 bases and V by 5 bases; bases with no gene match: 10. The CDR3 DNA follows: TGTGCCAGCAGTCCCTGGACAGGGTATAGAGAAGCTTTCTTT. This gives the protein CASSPWTGYREAFF.

The chain uses TRBV6-5 and TRBJ1-4; D perhaps matches TRBD1 (6 bases). CDR1 is MNHEY, CDR2 SVGAGI, per germline. V shed 6 bases and J shed 5 bases, with 16 bases lying between them. This CDR3 is 15 amino acids long. CDR3 residues: CASRRTGQNNEKLFF. CDR3 sequence (DNA): TGTGCCAGCAGACGAACCGGACAGAACAATGAAAAACTGTTTTTT.

The chain has TRBV6-5 and TRBJ2-1; TRBD1 agrees at 7 bases. V was clipped by 6 bases and J by 8 bases; unmatched bases: 4. Germline CDR1 and CDR2: MNHEY and SVGAGI. The length of the CDR3 is 12 residues. Written as DNA, the CDR3 is TGTGCCAGCAGCCGACAGGGATATGAGCAGTTCTTC. Translating it yields CASSRQGYEQFF.

The chain joins TRBV2 to TRBJ1-2; tentative D call: TRBD1 (5 bases). This CDR3 spans 13 amino acids. V lost 4 bases and J 8 bases, leaving 14 bases between the germline ends. The germline V gene has CDR1 SNHLY and CDR2 FYNNEI. DNA for the CDR3: TGTGCCAGCAGTGCAGGGCTTCAACCAGGCTACACCTTC. This gives the protein CASSAGLQPGYTF.

The genes are TRBV19 and TRBJ1-1; unclear D gene. V lost 6 bases, J lost 11 bases, and 10 bases lay in between. Germline CDR1 and CDR2: LNHDA and SQIVND (reference sequence). CDR3 length: 10 amino acids. The CDR3 reads CASRSAEAFF. CDR3 nucleotides: TGTGCCAGTAGATCTGCGGAGGCTTTCTTT.

The rearrangement joins TRBV10-1 to TRBJ2-1; tentative D call: TRBD1 (5 bases). This CDR3 comprises 12 residues. CDR1 and CDR2 from the germline V gene are WNHNN and SYGVQD (reference sequence). Trimming stripped 6 bases from V and 6 bases from J, with 9 bases between. CDR3 sequence (DNA): TGCGCCAGCAGGGGCGACAGCAATGAGCAGTTCTTC. Protein sequence: CASRGDSNEQFF.